This T cell receptor (beta chain) was captured by sequencing in a study of shared clonotypes between healthy human individuals. Study-level information: A couple of women and a few men aged 18 to 49 served as donors. Study-level points and caveats: Investigators expected sequencing depth to affect clonotype sharing among donors.

The assay used deep level. Profiled with immunoSEQ multiplex PCR; TCRdb holds only in-frame clones, not every one. The repertoire includes about 1.5 million clones, about 96% of them detected once, and 1.2% sits in the top ten. On this clone: Antigen specificity is unknown.

A split of CD4+ cells into CD45RA+ naive and CD45RA-negative memory subsets was performed. The length of the CDR3 is 13 residues. Trimming at V came to 6 bases and at J to 9 bases, leaving 10 bases not matched to a gene. Germline V CDR1 and CDR2: MNHEY, SMNVEV (reference sequence). The receptor's source is a man aged 25 to 40 in good health. V is TRBV27 and J is TRBJ2-7, with 8 bases aligning to TRBD2. The specimen sequenced was naive CD4+ T cells sorted from blood. Indicated subset: CD45RA+ positively selected. CDR3 DNA: TGTGCCAGCAGGTACAGGTCACTAGCGGCGCAGTACTTC. It encodes CASRYRSLAAQYF.